Shown below are 18 T cell receptor beta chains from a single sample sequenced in a study of graft-versus-host responses after intestinal transplantation. The method was immunoSEQ multiplex PCR; TCRdb's version includes in-frame clones alone and lacks a portion of them. The sample includes about 97,000 clones, about 93% seen only once; the top ten take about 15%. The source material was PBMCs, sampled about 450 days after intestinal transplant. These receptor sequences come from a human patient who received an intestinal transplant, so some T cells may come from the graft donor.

The table lists this clone with a count of one. This chain connects TRBV5-6 to TRBJ1-1; D gene ambiguous. Germline CDR1 is SGHDT and CDR2 is YYEEEE. This CDR3 has 12 residues. V lost 6 bases to trimming and J lost 5 bases, with 11 bases between them. CDR3 amino acids: CASTRQGTEAFF. CDR3 sequence (DNA): TGTGCCAGCACCCGACAAGGAACTGAAGCTTTCTTT.

The J gene is TRBJ2-1, the V gene TRBV5-1; D is undetermined. CDR3 length equals 15 residues. The ends were cut back, 2 bases at V and 5 bases at J, with 14 bases in the middle. Per the germline V gene, CDR1 is SGHRS and CDR2 is YFSETQ. The CDR3 coding sequence is TGCGCCAGCAGCTTTTTTTTAGGGCCCAACAATGAGCAGTTCTTC. It is translated as CASSFFLGPNNEQFF.

This clone was seen more than once but under ten times. V is TRBV5-8 and J is TRBJ1-2; D is undetermined. This CDR3 comprises 11 residues. Germline V gene data show CDR1 as SGHTS and CDR2 as YDEGEE. V lost 2 bases to trimming and J lost 11 bases, with 10 bases between them. The CDR3 protein is CASSFNLGYTF. CDR3 coding DNA: TGTGCCAGCAGCTTCAATTTGGGGTACACCTTC.

The chain is built from TRBV18 and TRBJ1-5, with D maybe TRBD1 (5 bases). Germline CDR1 KGHSH, CDR2 LQKENI. This CDR3 spans 15 amino acids. Between the trimmed V and J ends, which lost 4 bases and 2 bases, there was a span of 12 bases. The CDR3 region has the DNA TGTGCCAGCTCACTGGGCAGGGTGGGCAATCAGCCCCAGCATTTT. Encoded protein: CASSLGRVGNQPQHF. Full variable domain (outside the CDR3, taken from reference TRBV18 and TRBJ1-5): NAGVMQNPRHLVRRRGQEARLRCSPMKGHSHVYWYRQLPEEGLKFMVYLQKENIIDESGMPKERFSAEFPKEGPSILRIQQVVRGDSAAYFCASSLGRVGNQPQHFGDGTRLSIL.

For the CDR3, the DNA is TGTGCCAGCAGTGCACCGCAGGGGGATCAGCCCCAGCATTTT. Protein product: CASSAPQGDQPQHF. The chain combines TRBV25-1 with TRBJ1-5; the match to TRBD1 covers 7 bases. The CDR3 length is 14 residues. CDR1 and CDR2 from the germline V gene are MGHDK and SYGVNS. The J segment lost 5 bases and the V segment lost 4 bases, leaving 5 bases of the junction unmatched.

V usage is TRBV13 and J usage is TRBJ2-5; D may be TRBD1 or TRBD2 (6 bases each). CDR1 PRHDT and CDR2 FYEKMQ come from the germline V gene (reference sequence). The CDR3 is 14 amino acids. Trimming shortened V by 2 bases and J by 4 bases, and 11 bases separated the two germline ends. CDR3 amino acids: CASSLRGLGETQYF. The DNA of the CDR3 is TGTGCCAGCAGCTTACGGGGGCTGGGAGAGACCCAGTACTTC.

The chain combines TRBV15 with TRBJ1-1; TRBD1 aligns across 7 bases. The CDR3 consists of 15 residues. Germline CDR1 LNHNV, CDR2 YYDKDF (reference sequence). V was clipped by 0 bases and J by 4 bases; unmatched bases: 5. For the CDR3, the DNA is TGTGCCACCAGCAGAGATCAGGGGGTTAGCACTGAAGCTTTCTTT. It encodes CATSRDQGVSTEAFF.

The chain joins TRBV6-5 to TRBJ1-4; D is uncertain. CDR3 length equals 11 residues. Germline V lookup: CDR1 MNHEY, CDR2 SVGAGI. V was pared by 1 base and J by 10 bases, with 4 bases between. The CDR3: CASSYLGKLFF. DNA for the CDR3: TGTGCCAGCAGTTACTTGGGAAAACTGTTTTTT.

J is TRBJ2-7 and V is TRBV9, with TRBD2 as a possible D gene (6 bases). Trimming shortened V by 4 bases and J by 3 bases, and 17 bases separated the two germline ends. Germline V gene lookup returns CDR1 SGDLS and CDR2 YYNGEE. The length of the CDR3 is 15 residues. The CDR3 nucleotides are TGTGCCAGCAGCCCCCGGGCTAACGGGGGCTACGAGCAGTACTTC. Protein product: CASSPRANGGYEQYF.

The V and J genes are TRBV9 and TRBJ2-2; the D is unclear. V lost 0 bases, J lost 0 bases, and 15 bases lay in between. This CDR3 contains 18 residues. CDR1 and CDR2 (germline): SGDLS, YYNGEE. CDR3 in DNA: TGTGCCAGCAGCGTAGGGTCCAGGTTAGATCCGAACACCGGGGAGCTGTTTTTT. This codes for CASSVGSRLDPNTGELFF.

CDR3 region: CASSLVSGAGAFF. In DNA, the CDR3 is TGTGCCAGCAGCTTAGTCTCGGGCGCTGGAGCTTTCTTT. This chain joins TRBV11-2 and TRBJ1-1, with unresolved D. The CDR3 contains 13 residues. Trimming removed 1 base from V and 10 bases from J, with 13 bases in between. Germline V gene lookup returns CDR1 SGHAT and CDR2 FQNNGV.

The V and J genes are TRBV7-8 and TRBJ2-1; D may be TRBD2 (5 bases). Trimming left V 2 bases short and J 6 bases short, with 5 bases between. The CDR3 contains 12 residues. The germline CDR1 and CDR2 sequences are SGHVS and FQNEAQ. The CDR3 bases are TGTGCCAGCAGCTTACGGGGCAATGAGCAGTTCTTC. Translation gives CASSLRGNEQFF.

The J gene is TRBJ2-1, the V gene TRBV7-2, with 9 bases that match TRBD1. The trim removed 1 base at V and 6 bases at J, leaving 7 bases unmatched. Germline V gene sequence: CDR1 SGHTA, CDR2 FQGNSA. The CDR3 has 16 residues. CDR3 region: CASSLGGTGRVNEQFF. The CDR3 DNA follows: TGTGCCAGCAGCTTAGGGGGGACAGGGCGGGTCAATGAGCAGTTCTTC.

This sequence joins TRBV11-2 and TRBJ2-3; D perhaps matches TRBD2 (6 bases). V was trimmed by 5 bases and J by 6 bases, leaving 21 bases between them. Germline CDR1 and CDR2: SGHAT and FQNNGV. This CDR3 comprises 16 residues. The CDR3 sequence is CASSAILATGQDTQYF. Here the CDR3 DNA reads TGTGCCAGCAGCGCCATACTAGCAACCGGGCAGGATACGCAGTATTTT.

The chain is built from TRBV2 and TRBJ2-1; D uncertain. The CDR3 loop spans 10 amino acids. Germline CDR1 reads SNHLY; CDR2 reads FYNNEI. The ends were cut back, 8 bases at V and 10 bases at J, with 9 bases in the middle. The CDR3 here is CASLGSEQFF. The CDR3 coding sequence is TGTGCCAGCTTGGGCTCCGAGCAGTTCTTC.

This chain links TRBV6-1 with TRBJ1-1; tentatively, D is TRBD1 (5 bases). CDR1 MNHNS and CDR2 SASEGT come from the germline V gene. The CDR3 covers 14 residues. Trimming left V 2 bases short and J 0 bases short, with 7 bases between. CDR3 sequence reads: CASSEWGVNTEAFF. For the CDR3, the DNA is TGTGCCAGCAGTGAATGGGGGGTGAACACTGAAGCTTTCTTT.

The genes are TRBV6-5 and TRBJ1-1; D is perhaps TRBD1 (6 bases). Germline V gives CDR1 MNHEY, CDR2 SVGAGI. The CDR3 is made up of 14 amino acids. V gave up 0 bases and J gave up 10 bases, with 15 bases separating them. CDR3 nucleotide sequence: TGTGCCAGCAGTTACTCTATTCGGGACACCGCAGCTTTCTTT. This codes for CASSYSIRDTAAFF.

The chain uses TRBV29-1 and TRBJ2-3; the D gene is possibly TRBD2 (7 bases). This CDR3 has 13 amino acids. V dropped 8 bases and J dropped 4 bases, with 16 bases sitting between them. Germline CDR1 is SQVTM and CDR2 is ANQGSEA. In DNA, the CDR3 is TGCAGCAAGTTGGAAGGGGGGGCAGATACGCAGTATTTT. Amino acids: CSKLEGGADTQYF.